This T cell receptor (beta chain) was recovered during a study of Ad26.COV2.S vaccination and SARS-CoV-2 variants (dated by TCRdb to the early 2020s). In the study overall: Donors in the vaccine arm were drawn from COV1001, a multicentre, randomized, double-blind, placebo-controlled phase I-IIa trial testing Ad26.COV2.S in healthy adults. Ad26.COV2.S was administered intramuscularly at a dose of 5x10^10 or 1x10^11 viral particles, either as one shot or as two shots given 56 days apart. Sequencing of the TCRbeta repertoire served to evaluate the specificity and breadth of SARS-CoV-2-reactive T cell receptors following Ad26.COV2.S vaccination. The TCR-sequenced set comprised approximately 32 samples: around 20 Ad26.COV2.S vaccine recipients, 5 placebo recipients and 8 SARS-CoV-2 convalescent individuals. Trial participants were randomized into five groups of five: low-dose or high-dose Ad26.COV2.S given once or twice, or placebo on both occasions. Throughout the experiments and outcome assessment, investigators stayed blinded to trial group allocation.

Findings and caveats that apply to the study as a whole: The authors noted that the TCR breadth and depth analyses may have underestimated total T cell responses. The study was not powered for comparison of responses between vaccine doses or regimens. Ad26.COV2.S recipients had higher spike-specific TCR breadth than placebo recipients (P = 0.0014). Vaccine and placebo recipients had comparable non-spike TCR breadth, which fits with the vaccine containing only spike. Substantial breadth of spike-specific CD8+ and CD4+ T cell responses was reported after vaccination.

The treatment or condition label corresponds to: about 20 received Ad26.COV2.S at low or high dose, single or two shots; 5 received placebo; per-sample allocation not given. For vaccine and placebo recipients, the sequenced repertoires came from samples collected on day 63 after the first injection. In Cohort 1b, about 25 adults aged 18-55 years were enrolled at a single site in Boston, USA, between 29 July and 7 August 2020. As a vaccine, Ad26.COV2.S was a replication-incompetent adenovirus type 26 vector that expressed a prefusion-stabilized SARS-CoV-2 spike protein derived from the original Wuhan strain. The CDR3 contains 13 residues, cysteine and phenylalanine counted. The kept DNA is CDR3 alone, 39 bases in frame from the first base. V is reduced by 6 bases and J by 1 base, leaving a spacing of 9 bases between them. The germline V gene yields SNHLY for CDR1 and FYNNEI for CDR2. The immunoSEQ Assay was used to sequence TCRbeta CDR3 regions. After extraction, genomic DNA underwent amplification by bias-controlled multiplex PCR, followed by high-throughput sequencing. The paper's data handling went like this. Collapsing and filtering of sequences were performed to quantify the absolute abundance of each unique TCRbeta CDR3 region. T cell fraction was estimated by normalization of TCRbeta template counts to usable DNA, with usable DNA being measured through amplification of reference genes present in all nucleated cells. Repertoire TCRs were annotated as SARS-CoV-2-specific when V gene, CDR3 amino acid sequence and J gene were exactly matched to a known reactive TCR set. MIRA supplied the reference SARS-CoV-2 TCR set, which was filtered for enrichment in COVID-19-positive ImmuneCODE repertoires so that public or cross-reactive TCRs were removed. Using the MIRA antigens, annotated TCRs were further analysed by specific ORF or by position within an ORF. Depth was the summed frequency of annotated unique rearrangements, while breadth was defined as annotated unique rearrangements over total unique productive rearrangements. Group comparisons of TCR breadth used two-sided Wilcoxon rank-sum tests. Held by TCRdb, this immuneACCESS table contains in-frame sequences only and omits some clones. Under half of the omission traces to an unresolved V gene where checked; the cause of the rest is unknown. That table supplies the V and J calls and clone size; D and trimming were determined from the DNA. For this sample the table gives roughly 700,000 clones, of which roughly 90% were detected only once. About 1.5% of the sample rests with the top ten.

As to this clone: This receptor's antigen is unknown. It has no much larger one-base neighbor in the sample; base qualities were not kept.

This material consisted of peripheral blood, taken in a trial of Ad26.COV2.S vaccine versus placebo. The rearranged chain carries TRBV2 and TRBJ1-1; no D segment can be confidently identified. This sequence was found in a person aged 18-65 years who received the Ad26.COV2.S COVID-19 vaccine or a placebo. CDR3 reads: CASSWPPNTEAFF. The sequenced DNA is TGTGCCAGCAGCTGGCCGCCGAACACTGAAGCTTTCTTT.